These T cell receptor beta chains were read from a single sample in a study of blood T cell repertoires in COVID-19. TCRdb keeps only in-frame clones here, not all; method: immunoSEQ multiplex PCR. Of 300,000 to 450,000 clones in the sample, around 87% were seen once. The sequencing sample was made of PBMCs or T cells enriched from blood (not recorded which). The source is a man aged 25 to 40 who had recovered from COVID-19. Both conserved end residues are part of each CDR3. A D gene is named only where the DNA matches it firmly. Part of the rows lack a size; the others show once, few, many or a class for expanded clones.

D gene,clone size,V gene,J gene,CDR3 protein,CDR3 DNA
NA,NA,TRBV13,TRBJ2-1,CASSDPGGRSYNEQFF,TGTGCCAGCAGCGACCCCGGGGGACGCTCCTACAATGAGCAGTTCTTC
NA,NA,TRBV5-1,TRBJ2-3,CASSLAQLSTSRTDTQYF,TGCGCCAGCAGCTTGGCCCAACTTTCCACCTCCCGCACAGATACGCAGTATTTT
TRBD1,NA,TRBV19,TRBJ1-4,CASSTTWTGRVSRLFF,TGTGCCAGTAGTACTACCTGGACAGGCCGGGTCTCTCGGCTGTTTTTT
NA,few,TRBV2,TRBJ2-1,CASSEGRWVNEQFF,TGTGCCAGCAGTGAGGGGCGTTGGGTTAATGAGCAGTTCTTC
NA,NA,TRBV7-9,TRBJ2-7,CASSSREAAYEQYF,TGTGCCAGCAGCTCCCGGGAAGCGGCATACGAGCAGTACTTC
TRBD2,NA,TRBV15,TRBJ2-1,CATSRETSGGSEQFF,TGTGCCACCAGCAGAGAGACTAGCGGGGGGAGTGAGCAGTTCTTC
NA,NA,TRBV28,TRBJ2-7,CASSPPGNEQYF,TGTGCCAGCAGCCCACCCGGTAACGAGCAGTACTTC
NA,NA,TRBV11-3,TRBJ2-2,CASSESYGELFF,TGTGCCAGCAGCGAGTCGTACGGGGAGCTGTTTTTT
NA,NA,TRBV2,TRBJ1-1,CASRRAETANTEAFF,TGTGCCAGCAGACGCGCCGAGACAGCGAACACTGAAGCTTTCTTT
NA,NA,TRBV10-3,TRBJ1-1,CAISAGPGTEAFF,TGTGCCATCAGTGCAGGGCCGGGCACTGAAGCTTTCTTT
TRBD1,NA,TRBV7-2,TRBJ2-7,CASSTGQGGSYEQYF,TGTGCCAGCAGCACGGGACAGGGAGGCTCCTACGAGCAGTACTTC
NA,NA,TRBV21-1,TRBJ1-5,CASSKRQAGEGVVSQPQHF,TGTGCCAGCAGCAAAAGGCAAGCTGGAGAGGGGGTCGTAAGTCAGCCCCAGCATTTT
NA,NA,TRBV7-9,TRBJ1-3,CASSLLGESSGNTIYF,TGTGCCAGCAGCTTACTCGGGGAAAGCTCTGGAAACACCATATATTTT
NA,NA,TRBV19,TRBJ1-6,CASSLMTRGIQKSPLHF,TGTGCCAGTAGTTTAATGACCAGGGGCATCCAGAAATCACCCCTCCACTTT
NA,NA,TRBV5-1,TRBJ2-7,CASSRTDLYEQYF,TGCGCCAGCAGCAGGACAGACCTCTACGAGCAGTACTTC
NA,NA,TRBV5-5,TRBJ1-5,CASSPWQGERDNQPQHF,TGTGCCAGCAGCCCCTGGCAGGGCGAGAGAGACAATCAGCCCCAGCATTTT
NA,once,TRBV7-9,TRBJ1-1,CASSSTIVQGGVAEAFF,TGTGCCAGCAGCTCCACGATAGTGCAAGGCGGTGTGGCTGAAGCTTTCTTT
NA,NA,TRBV20-1,TRBJ1-2,CSASSSPSSYTF,TGCAGTGCTAGTAGTAGTCCTTCAAGCTACACCTTC
TRBD2,NA,TRBV9,TRBJ2-2,CASSVTLAGGSTGELFF,TGTGCCAGCAGCGTCACTCTAGCGGGGGGAAGCACCGGGGAGCTGTTTTTT
TRBD1,NA,TRBV18,TRBJ2-2,CASSRDRGTGELFF,TGTGCCAGCTCACGGGACAGGGGAACCGGGGAGCTGTTTTTT
NA,NA,TRBV20-1,TRBJ1-1,CSARRSEAFF,TGCAGTGCTAGGAGGTCTGAAGCTTTCTTT
TRBD1,NA,TRBV6-1,TRBJ1-2,CASSDPGQGIGGGYTF,TGTGCCAGCAGTGACCCGGGACAGGGCATCGGTGGAGGCTACACCTTC
TRBD2,once,TRBV11-3,TRBJ2-5,CASSLVIWTSGYQETQYF,TGTGCCAGCAGCTTAGTAATTTGGACTAGCGGGTACCAAGAGACCCAGTACTTC
TRBD1,NA,TRBV19,TRBJ1-2,CASSSDRTGRGYTF,TGTGCCAGTAGTTCAGACCGGACAGGACGTGGCTACACCTTC
TRBD1,few,TRBV5-4,TRBJ1-3,CASSLGGTGASGNTIYF,TGTGCCAGCAGCTTGGGGGGGACAGGCGCCTCTGGAAACACCATATATTTT
NA,NA,TRBV19,TRBJ2-7,CASSDSSVGGASYEQYF,TGTGCCAGTAGCGACAGTTCCGTTGGGGGGGCCTCCTACGAGCAGTACTTC
TRBD1,NA,TRBV19,TRBJ1-6,CASSIYSVDRSNSPLHF,TGTGCCAGTAGTATTTATAGTGTGGACAGGTCGAATTCACCCCTCCACTTT
NA,NA,TRBV18,TRBJ1-3,CASSLQGPPAGNTIYF,TGTGCCAGCTCACTACAGGGCCCCCCGGCTGGAAACACCATATATTTT
NA,NA,TRBV5-6,TRBJ1-1,CASSPFDRNTEAFF,TGTGCCAGCAGCCCCTTCGACAGGAACACTGAAGCTTTCTTT
TRBD1,NA,TRBV7-9,TRBJ2-7,CASSSGRDRPYEQYF,TGTGCCAGCAGCTCCGGCAGGGACAGGCCCTACGAGCAGTACTTC
NA,NA,TRBV6-2/TRBV6-3,TRBJ1-2,CASSYPDRLAANYGYTF,TGTGCCAGCAGTTACCCCGACAGGTTGGCAGCTAACTATGGCTACACCTTC
NA,NA,TRBV18,TRBJ1-1,CASSPPSPGNTEAFF,TGTGCCAGCTCACCGCCCTCCCCCGGGAACACTGAAGCTTTCTTT
NA,NA,TRBV2,TRBJ1-1,CASVSGTEAFF,TGTGCCAGCGTCTCCGGGACTGAAGCTTTCTTT
TRBD1,NA,TRBV4-1,TRBJ1-4,CASSPGQGDNEKLFF,TGCGCCAGCAGCCCGGGACAGGGTGATAATGAAAAACTGTTTTTT
NA,few,TRBV30,TRBJ1-5,CAWSFGSPNQPQHF,TGTGCCTGGAGTTTCGGGAGCCCCAATCAGCCCCAGCATTTT
TRBD1,NA,TRBV6-5,TRBJ1-6,CASSYSTAGGNSPLHF,TGTGCCAGCAGTTACTCCACGGCAGGGGGTAATTCACCCCTCCACTTT
NA,NA,TRBV6-1,TRBJ2-7,CASSEGPTLTYEQYF,TGTGCCAGCAGTGAAGGCCCGACTCTCACCTACGAGCAGTACTTC
NA,NA,TRBV30,TRBJ1-6,CAWRGEGLGNSPLHF,TGTGCCTGGCGGGGAGAGGGTCTCGGTAATTCACCCCTCCACTTT
TRBD1,NA,TRBV9,TRBJ2-1,CASSVEGQGPYEQFF,TGTGCCAGCAGCGTCGAGGGACAGGGGCCCTATGAGCAGTTCTTC
NA,NA,TRBV5-1,TRBJ1-5,CASSDTGRGQPQHF,TGCGCCAGCAGCGATACAGGTAGAGGTCAGCCCCAGCATTTT
NA,NA,TRBV27,TRBJ1-1,CASSFGTRGNTEAFF,TGTGCCAGCAGTTTCGGGACAAGAGGGAACACTGAAGCTTTCTTT
TRBD2,NA,TRBV5-4,TRBJ2-1,CASSLLGAGGNYNEQFF,TGTGCCAGCAGCCTCCTGGGGGCGGGGGGAAACTACAATGAGCAGTTCTTC
TRBD1,NA,TRBV19,TRBJ1-6,CASRSATGVNSPLHF,TGTGCCAGTAGATCGGCGACAGGGGTCAATTCACCCCTCCACTTT
NA,once,TRBV11-2,TRBJ2-7,CATTVEPGQGNHEQYF,TGTGCCACCACGGTAGAACCCGGGCAGGGGAACCACGAGCAGTACTTC
NA,NA,TRBV5-6,TRBJ2-2,CASSPPGVNTGELFF,TGTGCCAGCAGCCCCCCCGGTGTGAACACCGGGGAGCTGTTTTTT
TRBD1,NA,TRBV7-2,TRBJ1-2,CASSKSTGNINYGYTF,TGTGCCAGCAGCAAATCGACAGGGAACATTAACTATGGCTACACCTTC
NA,NA,TRBV5-4,TRBJ2-6,CASSLFGGRDTSGANVLTF,TGTGCCAGCAGCTTGTTCGGTGGCAGGGATACCTCTGGGGCCAACGTCCTGACTTTC